A single sample is the source of the 18 T cell receptor beta chains below, sequenced in a study of T cells in Graves' hyperthyroidism and ophthalmopathy. The CDR3 regions of TCR beta were amplified from RNA transcripts. The HTBI set primed first-round TCR CDR3 RT-PCR. MiXCR, run by TCRdb on the multiplex PCR reads, gives a single entry per CDR3 protein. The sample includes fewer than 750,000 distinct CDR3 sequences, 40% to 55% seen only once; the top ten take about 8.3%. Sample: peripheral blood or thyroid tissue (not recorded which). These receptors were obtained from a woman aged 18-35 years with Graves' hyperthyroidism.

This clonotype was counted ten times or more. The J gene is TRBJ1-6, the V gene TRBV3-1; 10 positions agree with TRBD1. The CDR3 covers 14 residues. With V trimmed by 4 bases and J by 9 bases, 3 bases remained unmatched. The germline CDR1 and CDR2 sequences are LGHDT and YNNKEL (reference sequence). CDR3 bases: TGTGCCAGCAGCCCCGGGACAGGGGCTTCACCCCTCCACTTT. This translates into CASSPGTGASPLHF.

The chain is built from TRBV2 and TRBJ1-4; 8 bases agree with TRBD1. The V segment lost 7 bases and the J segment 8 bases; nucleotides outside the gene matches: 9. Germline-derived CDR1 and CDR2 are SNHLY and FYNNEI. The CDR3 contains 14 residues. The CDR3 loop reads CASIDRTGREKLFF. CDR3 nucleotide sequence: TGTGCCAGCATCGACAGGACAGGGAGGGAAAAACTGTTTTTT.

This clonotype has ten or more counts. V gene TRBV24-1 combines with J gene TRBJ2-3, with 8 bases lining up with TRBD1. Trimming took 5 bases from V and 1 from J; bases not matched to a gene: 10. Germline V CDR1 and CDR2: KGHDR, SFDVKD. This CDR3 is 17 amino acids long. The CDR3 region is CATSGTTGDGGTDTQYF. The CDR3 coding sequence is TGTGCCACCAGTGGAACGACAGGGGATGGAGGCACAGATACGCAGTATTTT.

Remarks on this clonotype: This may come from a read error, since a much larger clone is one base off. The V gene is TRBV5-1, the J gene TRBJ1-5; D may be TRBD1 (6 bases). CDR3 length: 14 residues. In germline, CDR1 is SGHRS, CDR2 YFSETQ. V lost 0 bases and J 10 bases, leaving 14 bases between the germline ends. This chain's CDR3 is CASSLGSGGEPQHF. The CDR3 DNA is TGCGCCAGCAGCTTGGGGTCTGGGGGCGAACCCCAGCATTTT. Based on the CDR3 plus reference TRBV5-1 and TRBJ1-5, the full variable domain is KAGVTQTPRYLIKTRGQQVTLSCSPISGHRSVSWYQQTPGQGLQFLFEYFSETQRNKGNFPGRFSGRQFSNSRSEMNVSTLELGDSALYLCASSLGSGGEPQHFGDGTRLSIL.

This clonotype was detected ten times or more. The chain recombines TRBV5-1 with TRBJ2-5, with 10 positions matching TRBD2. The CDR3 is 16 amino acids. V was pared by 1 base and J by 2 bases, with 5 bases of the junction left unmatched. Germline lookup yields CDR1 SGHRS and CDR2 YFSETQ. CDR3 residues: CASSLFGTSEQETQYF. CDR3 in DNA: TGCGCCAGCAGCTTGTTCGGGACTAGCGAGCAAGAGACCCAGTACTTC.

The chain couples TRBV29-1 to TRBJ2-7; tentative D call: TRBD1 (5 bases). V lost 6 bases, J lost 5 bases, and 8 bases lay in between. CDR1 is SQVTM and CDR2 is ANQGSEA in the germline V gene. This CDR3 is built from 10 residues. CDR3 sequence reads: CSVRAHEQYF. The CDR3 nucleotides are TGCAGCGTCAGGGCCCACGAGCAGTACTTC.

This clonotype occurred many times. The chain recombines TRBV20-1 with TRBJ1-4; TRBD1 is a possible D gene (5 bases). Germline assignment: CDR1 DFQATT and CDR2 SNEGSKA (reference sequence). The V end lost 5 bases, the J end lost 10 bases, and 20 bases lay between the germline ends. The CDR3 is 14 amino acids. CDR3 amino acids: CSAPHSPFGGKLFF. The CDR3 DNA reads TGCAGTGCTCCGCACAGCCCCTTCGGGGGAAAACTGTTTTTT.

The J gene is TRBJ2-2, the V gene TRBV29-1; 8 bases match TRBD1. Unmatched junction bases numbered 8, after V lost 7 bases and J lost 4 bases. Germline values: CDR1 SQVTM, CDR2 ANQGSEA. The CDR3 spans 14 residues. CDR3 residues: CSAPGTGTTGELFF. The CDR3 DNA sequence: TGCAGCGCTCCCGGGACAGGTACCACCGGGGAGCTGTTTTTT.

CDR3 nucleotide sequence: TGTGCCAGCAGCTTCTCGGACAGCCATGGAAACACCATATATTTT. It codes for CASSFSDSHGNTIYF. The chain employs TRBV9 and TRBJ1-3, with D tentatively TRBD1 (6 bases). Germline loops: CDR1 SGDLS, CDR2 YYNGEE. This CDR3 spans 15 amino acids. V lost 4 bases to trimming and J lost 3 bases, with 14 bases between them.

With regard to this clonotype: Germline and junction disagree at one end, which may indicate a read error. The chain is built from TRBV7-9 and TRBJ2-2; TRBD2 matches 7 bases. CDR1 SEHNR and CDR2 FQNEAQ come from the germline V gene (reference sequence). This CDR3 has 16 amino acids. CDR3 in DNA: TGCGCCAGCAGCTTTCGCGCTAGCGGGAACACCGGGGAGCTGTTTTTT. Protein product: CASSFRASGNTGELFF.

This clonotype was seen more than once but under ten times. The rearrangement links TRBV19 to TRBJ1-1, with 8 bases identical to TRBD1. The ends lost 5 bases at V and 6 bases at J; junction bases unmatched: 8. CDR1 LNHDA and CDR2 SQIVND come from the germline V gene (reference sequence). This CDR3 has 14 residues. CDR3 protein: CASSPDRVGPEAFF. The CDR3 region has the DNA TGTGCCAGTAGTCCGGACAGGGTGGGCCCTGAAGCTTTCTTT. Variable domain in full (rest from reference TRBV19 and TRBJ1-1): DGGITQSPKYLFRKEGQNVTLSCEQNLNHDAMYWYRQDPGQGLRLIYYSQIVNDFQKGDIAEGYSVSREKKESFPLTVTSAQKNPTAFYLCASSPDRVGPEAFFGQGTRLTVV.

A word on this clonotype: Just one base apart from a much larger clone, this may be a read error. V gene TRBV7-9 combines with J gene TRBJ1-2; 9 nucleotides match TRBD1. The CDR3 consists of 18 residues. CDR1 is SEHNR and CDR2 is FQNEAQ in the germline V gene (reference sequence). The CDR3 coding sequence is TGCGCCAGCAGGCGATCGATCGGGCAAACAGGGGGCGGCTGTGGCTACACCTTC. The encoded protein is CASRRSIGQTGGGCGYTF.

The chain uses TRBV7-9 and TRBJ2-2, with 10 positions matching TRBD2. Germline V gene lookup returns CDR1 SEHNR and CDR2 FQNEAQ (reference sequence). V lost 5 bases, J lost 6 bases, and 12 bases stayed unmatched. This CDR3 is built from 17 residues. As DNA, the CDR3 is TGTGCCAGCAGCCAAGCAAGTCCAGCGGGAGGGTCCGGGGAGCTGTTTTTT. Protein sequence: CASSQASPAGGSGELFF.

On this clonotype itself: This sequence may be a read error, since a much larger clone differs from it by one base. The chain carries TRBV4-3 and TRBJ1-5; the D is unclear. CDR1 and CDR2 from the germline V gene are LGHNA and YSLEER. The germline V and J ends were trimmed by 4 bases and 0 bases, with 13 bases remaining between them. This CDR3 has 16 amino acids. The CDR3 DNA reads as TGCGCCAGCAGCCGACTCGGGGAGTATAGCAATCAGCCCCAGCATTTT. Its protein product is CASSRLGEYSNQPQHF.

This clonotype was seen at least ten times. This chain connects TRBV7-9 to TRBJ2-7; D is perhaps TRBD1 or TRBD2 (6 bases each). Germline V CDR1 and CDR2: SEHNR, FQNEAQ (reference sequence). Between the trimmed V and J ends, which lost 1 base and 1 base, there was a span of 14 bases. The CDR3 extends over 16 amino acids. The CDR3 spells CASSLGGRGLSYEQYF. In nucleotides, the CDR3 is TGTGCCAGCAGCTTAGGAGGCAGGGGACTTTCCTACGAGCAGTACTTC.

This clonotype has a handful of counts. This chain uses TRBV9 with TRBJ1-4; TRBD1 is a possible D gene (6 bases). V gave up 4 bases and J gave up 8 bases, with 18 bases separating them. Germline V gene lookup returns CDR1 SGDLS and CDR2 YYNGEE. The CDR3 is made up of 15 amino acids. CDR3 in DNA: TGTGCCAGCAGCCCCGGTCGGGGGGGCACCGAAAAACTGTTTTTT. This gives the protein CASSPGRGGTEKLFF.

V usage is TRBV20-1 and J usage is TRBJ2-3; perhaps TRBD2 as D (6 bases). Germline-derived CDR1 and CDR2 are DFQATT and SNEGSKA (reference sequence). V lost 0 bases to trimming and J lost 4 bases, with 14 bases between them. The CDR3 consists of 15 residues. CDR3 loop: CSARDPVLAADTQYF. CDR3 sequence (DNA): TGCAGTGCTAGAGATCCGGTACTAGCTGCAGATACGCAGTATTTT.

CDR3 nucleotide sequence: TGCAGTGCTAGAGGTCCGACAGGGACCTATGGCTACACCTTC. Encoded protein: CSARGPTGTYGYTF. V is TRBV20-1 and J is TRBJ1-2; TRBD1 matches at 7 bases. Germline CDR1 reads DFQATT; CDR2 reads SNEGSKA (reference sequence). CDR3 length: 14 residues. The trim removed 1 base at V and 4 bases at J, leaving 6 bases unmatched.